There are a few counts of the clone carrying this T cell receptor (beta chain). The antigen remains unidentified. Germline CDR1 and CDR2: SGHTA and FQGTGA. This CDR3 has 15 residues. Losses at the gene ends were 5 bases for V and 5 bases for J; bases not matched to a gene: 8. The source of the sample is a study of blood T cells in healthy people across ages. Study-level findings and limits: Strongly correlated with naive T cell percentage was TCR beta diversity.

Then a second PCR, running roughly 7 to 11 cycles, was carried out with a sample-barcoded 5' primer and a J-beta primer mix. TCRdb reprocessed the 5' RACE reads with MiXCR, giving one entry per CDR3 protein. The data contain over a million distinct CDR3 sequences, about 23% of them singletons. The sample also formed part of further work on T cells of mothers and their children. That work contributes: Over 9 million TCR beta CDR3 reads were obtained from each mother, and roughly 3 million from each child.

The receptor was isolated from a girl aged 2-10 years in good health. Specimen: blood. The chain couples TRBV7-3 to TRBJ2-5, with TRBD2 matching 10 bases. CDR3 in amino acids: CASSDLAGDRETQYF. Written as DNA, the CDR3 is TGTGCCAGCAGCGACCTAGCGGGAGATCGGGAGACCCAGTACTTC.